The next 4 T cell receptor beta chains were all read from a single sample in a study of blood T cell repertoires in COVID-19. Method: immunoSEQ multiplex PCR; TCRdb's copy keeps in-frame clones and lacks some. The repertoire holds more than 80,000 clones, with 60% to 85% as singletons. The sequenced sample consisted of peripheral blood. Receptor source: a man of 80 years or more with COVID-19, enrolled during active disease.

This CDR3 is CASSLAAASAYEQYF. The CDR3 region has the DNA TGTGCCAGCAGCTTAGCAGCGGCTAGCGCCTACGAGCAGTACTTC. The gene calls are TRBV7-2 and TRBJ2-7; D is perhaps TRBD2 (6 bases). The V end lost 0 bases, the J end lost 2 bases, and 11 bases lay between the germline ends. The CDR3 length is 15 residues. Germline V gene lookup returns CDR1 SGHTA and CDR2 FQGNSA.

The genes are TRBV2 and TRBJ1-5; weak D call: TRBD1 (6 bases). The germline V gene has CDR1 SNHLY and CDR2 FYNNEI. Trimming stripped 7 bases from V and 3 bases from J, with 13 bases between. This CDR3 has 14 amino acids. CDR3: CASTRQAVNQPQHF. As DNA, the CDR3 is TGTGCCAGCACACGACAGGCCGTCAATCAGCCCCAGCATTTT.

CDR3 nucleotides: TGTGCCACCAGTGAAACAGGGGGAACGAGCAATCAGCCCCAGCATTTT. Amino acid sequence: CATSETGGTSNQPQHF. The V and J genes are TRBV24-1 and TRBJ1-5, with 8 bases aligning to TRBD1. V lost 4 bases, J lost 1 base, and 5 bases stayed unmatched. The V gene's germline CDR1 is KGHDR and CDR2 SFDVKD. CDR3 length: 16 amino acids.

The gene calls are TRBV10-2 and TRBJ1-3; no clear D. Germline V gene sequence: CDR1 WSHSY, CDR2 SAAADI. This CDR3 has 14 residues. Trimming shortened V by 5 bases and J by 3 bases, and 11 bases separated the two germline ends. This chain's CDR3 is CASSQENRGNTIYF. As DNA, the CDR3 is TGCGCCAGCAGTCAGGAAAACCGTGGAAACACCATATATTTT.